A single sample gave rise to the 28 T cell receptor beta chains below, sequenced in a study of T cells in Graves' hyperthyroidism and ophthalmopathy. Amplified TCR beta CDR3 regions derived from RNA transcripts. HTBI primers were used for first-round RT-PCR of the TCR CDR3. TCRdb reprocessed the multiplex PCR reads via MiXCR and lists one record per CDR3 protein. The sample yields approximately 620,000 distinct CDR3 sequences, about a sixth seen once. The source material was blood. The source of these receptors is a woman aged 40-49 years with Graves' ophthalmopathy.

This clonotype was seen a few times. The DNA for the CDR3 is TGCGCCAGCAGCTTTTGGGAGACCCGGCGGACTGAAGCTTTCTTT. Its translation: CASSFWETRRTEAFF. V and J are TRBV5-1 and TRBJ1-1, with D uncertain. The CDR3 totals 15 residues. Germline CDR1 is SGHRS and CDR2 is YFSETQ. The germline V and J ends were trimmed by 2 bases and 5 bases, with 16 bases remaining between them.

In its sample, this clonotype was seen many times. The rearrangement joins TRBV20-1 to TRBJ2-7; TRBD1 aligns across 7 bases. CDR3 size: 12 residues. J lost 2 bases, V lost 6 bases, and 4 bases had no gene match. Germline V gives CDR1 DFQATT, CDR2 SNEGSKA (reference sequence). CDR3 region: CSADREPYEQYF. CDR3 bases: TGCAGTGCAGACAGGGAGCCCTACGAGCAGTACTTC.

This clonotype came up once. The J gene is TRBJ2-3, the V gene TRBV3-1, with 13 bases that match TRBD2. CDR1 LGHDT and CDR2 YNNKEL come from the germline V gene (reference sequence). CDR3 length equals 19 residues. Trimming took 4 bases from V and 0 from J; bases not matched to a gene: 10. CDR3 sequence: CASSPQTSGGTTSTDTQYF. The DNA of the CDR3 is TGTGCCAGCAGCCCCCAGACTAGCGGGGGGACCACTAGCACAGATACGCAGTATTTT.

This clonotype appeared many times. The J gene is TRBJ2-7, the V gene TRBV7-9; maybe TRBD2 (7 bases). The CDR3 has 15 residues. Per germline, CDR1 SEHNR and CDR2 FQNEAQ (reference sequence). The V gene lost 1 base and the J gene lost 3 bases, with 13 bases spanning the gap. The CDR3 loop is CASSLGGGHFYEQYF. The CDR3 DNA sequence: TGTGCCAGCAGCTTAGGCGGGGGACACTTCTACGAGCAGTACTTC.

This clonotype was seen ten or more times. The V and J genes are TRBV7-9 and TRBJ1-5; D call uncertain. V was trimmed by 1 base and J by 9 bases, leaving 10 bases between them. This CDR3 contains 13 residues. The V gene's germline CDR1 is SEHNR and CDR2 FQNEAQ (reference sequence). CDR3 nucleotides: TGTGCCAGCAGCTTAGTTGGAGGTTCGCCCCAGCATTTT. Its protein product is CASSLVGGSPQHF.

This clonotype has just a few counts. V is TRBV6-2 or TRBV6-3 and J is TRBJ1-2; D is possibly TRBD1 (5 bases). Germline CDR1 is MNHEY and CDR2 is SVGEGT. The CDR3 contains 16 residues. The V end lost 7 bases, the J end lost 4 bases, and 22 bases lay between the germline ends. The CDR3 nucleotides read TGTGCCAGCAACGATGGGACGGTCCAAACACTCTATGGCTACACCTTC. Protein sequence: CASNDGTVQTLYGYTF.

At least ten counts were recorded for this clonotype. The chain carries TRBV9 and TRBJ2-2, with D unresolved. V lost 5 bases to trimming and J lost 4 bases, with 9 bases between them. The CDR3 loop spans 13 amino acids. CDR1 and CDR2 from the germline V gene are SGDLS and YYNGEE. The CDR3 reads CASSRTSTGELFF. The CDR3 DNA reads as TGTGCCAGCAGTAGGACCTCCACCGGGGAGCTGTTTTTT.

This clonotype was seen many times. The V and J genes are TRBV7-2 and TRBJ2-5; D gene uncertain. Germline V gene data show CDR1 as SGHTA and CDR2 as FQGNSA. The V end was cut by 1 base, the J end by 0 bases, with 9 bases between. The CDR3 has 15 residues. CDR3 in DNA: TGTGCCAGCAGCTTAGGCAGGATGTACCAAGAGACCCAGTACTTC. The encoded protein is CASSLGRMYQETQYF.

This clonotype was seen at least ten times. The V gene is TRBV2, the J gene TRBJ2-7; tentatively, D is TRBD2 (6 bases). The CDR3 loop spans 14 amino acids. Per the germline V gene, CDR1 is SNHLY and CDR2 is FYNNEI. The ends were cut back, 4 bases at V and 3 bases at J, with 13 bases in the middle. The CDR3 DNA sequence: TGTGCCAGCAGTGCTAGACTAGTTGTCTACGAGCAGTACTTC. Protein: CASSARLVVYEQYF.

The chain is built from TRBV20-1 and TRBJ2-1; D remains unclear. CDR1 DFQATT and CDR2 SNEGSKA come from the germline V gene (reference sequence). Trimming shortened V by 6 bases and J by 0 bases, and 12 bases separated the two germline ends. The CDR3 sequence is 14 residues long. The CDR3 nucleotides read TGCAGTGCAACCAGACTGAGCTCCTACAATGAGCAGTTCTTC. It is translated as CSATRLSSYNEQFF.

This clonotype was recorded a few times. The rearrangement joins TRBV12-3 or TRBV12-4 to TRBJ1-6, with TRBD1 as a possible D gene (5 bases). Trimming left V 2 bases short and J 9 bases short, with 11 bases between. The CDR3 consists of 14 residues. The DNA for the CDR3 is TGTGCCAGCAGTTTATCTGGGGGGGTTTCACCCCTCCACTTT. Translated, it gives CASSLSGGVSPLHF.

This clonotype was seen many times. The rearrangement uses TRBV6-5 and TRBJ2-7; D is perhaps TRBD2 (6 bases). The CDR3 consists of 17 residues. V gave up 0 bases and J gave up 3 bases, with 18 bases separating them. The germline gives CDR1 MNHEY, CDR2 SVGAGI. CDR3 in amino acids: CASSYSIVAGPRYEQYF. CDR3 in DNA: TGTGCCAGCAGTTACTCGATAGTCGCGGGGCCCCGCTACGAGCAGTACTTC.

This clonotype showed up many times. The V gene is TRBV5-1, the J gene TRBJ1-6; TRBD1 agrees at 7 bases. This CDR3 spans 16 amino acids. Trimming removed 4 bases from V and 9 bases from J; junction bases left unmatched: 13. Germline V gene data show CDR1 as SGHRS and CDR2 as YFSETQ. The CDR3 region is CASSRRDSLMGSPLHF. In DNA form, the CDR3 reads TGCGCCAGCAGCCGCCGGGACAGCCTAATGGGTTCACCCCTCCACTTT.

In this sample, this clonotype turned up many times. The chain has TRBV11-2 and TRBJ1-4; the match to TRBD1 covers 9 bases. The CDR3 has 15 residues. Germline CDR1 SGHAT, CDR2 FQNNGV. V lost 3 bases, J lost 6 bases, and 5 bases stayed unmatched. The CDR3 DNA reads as TGTGCCAGCAGCTTTTGGGACAGGGAATATGAAAAACTGTTTTTT. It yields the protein CASSFWDREYEKLFF.

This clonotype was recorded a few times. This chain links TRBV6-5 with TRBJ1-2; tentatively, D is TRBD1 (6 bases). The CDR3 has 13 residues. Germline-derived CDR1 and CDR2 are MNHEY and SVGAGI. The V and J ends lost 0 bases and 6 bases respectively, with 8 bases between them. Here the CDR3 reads CASSYSGADGYTF. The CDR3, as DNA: TGTGCCAGCAGTTACTCGGGGGCAGATGGCTACACCTTC.

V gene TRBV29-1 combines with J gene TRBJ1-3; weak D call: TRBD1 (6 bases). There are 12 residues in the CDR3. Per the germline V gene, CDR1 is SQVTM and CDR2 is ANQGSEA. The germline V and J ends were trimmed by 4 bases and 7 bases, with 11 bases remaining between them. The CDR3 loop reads CSVGGGGNTIYF. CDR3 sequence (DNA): TGCAGCGTTGGAGGGGGTGGGAACACCATATATTTT.

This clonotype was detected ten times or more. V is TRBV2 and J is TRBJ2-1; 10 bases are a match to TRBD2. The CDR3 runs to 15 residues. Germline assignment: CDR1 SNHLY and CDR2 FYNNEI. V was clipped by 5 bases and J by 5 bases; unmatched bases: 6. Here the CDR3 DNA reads TGTGCCAGCAGTTCTTCTAGCGGGAGAGACAATGAGCAGTTCTTC. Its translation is CASSSSSGRDNEQFF. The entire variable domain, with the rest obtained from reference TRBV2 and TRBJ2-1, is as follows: EPEVTQTPSHQVTQMGQEVILRCVPISNHLYFYWYRQILGQKVEFLVSFYNNEISEKSEIFDDQFSVERPDGSNFTLKIRSTKLEDSAMYFCASSSSSGRDNEQFFGPGTRLTVL.

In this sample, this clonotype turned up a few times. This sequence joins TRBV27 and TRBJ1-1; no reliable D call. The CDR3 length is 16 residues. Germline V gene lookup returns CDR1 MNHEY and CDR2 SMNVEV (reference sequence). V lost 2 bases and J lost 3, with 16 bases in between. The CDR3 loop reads CASSLGWGGRYTEAFF. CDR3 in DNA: TGTGCCAGCAGTTTAGGCTGGGGTGGGCGGTACACTGAAGCTTTCTTT.

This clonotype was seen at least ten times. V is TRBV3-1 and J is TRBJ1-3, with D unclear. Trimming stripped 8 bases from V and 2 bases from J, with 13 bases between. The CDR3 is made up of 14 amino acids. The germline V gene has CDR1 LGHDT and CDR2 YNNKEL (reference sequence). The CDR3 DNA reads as TGTGCCAGCTCCCAAGTTGCCACTGGAAACACCATATATTTT. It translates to CASSQVATGNTIYF.

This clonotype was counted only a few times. The CDR3 nucleotides are TGTGCCTCCTCCGACGCGAACACTGAAGCTTTCTTT. It specifies CASSDANTEAFF. The chain combines TRBV10-3 with TRBJ1-1; D gene uncertain. Germline V gene lookup returns CDR1 ENHRY and CDR2 SYGVKD. The V end was cut by 11 bases, the J end by 1 base, with 11 bases between. The CDR3 is 12 residues long.

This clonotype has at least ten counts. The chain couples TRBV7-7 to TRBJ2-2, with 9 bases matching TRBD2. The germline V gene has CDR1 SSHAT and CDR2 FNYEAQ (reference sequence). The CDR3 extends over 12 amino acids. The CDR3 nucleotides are TGTGCTAGCGGGAGAAACACCGGGGAGCTGTTTTTT. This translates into CASGRNTGELFF.

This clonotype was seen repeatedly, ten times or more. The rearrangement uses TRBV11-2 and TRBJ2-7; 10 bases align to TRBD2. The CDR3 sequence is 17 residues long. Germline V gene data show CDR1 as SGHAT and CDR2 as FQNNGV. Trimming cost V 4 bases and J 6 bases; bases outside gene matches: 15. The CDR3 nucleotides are TGTGCCAGCAGCTCACCCCTAGCGGGAGATCTGGCGGGCGAGCAGTACTTC. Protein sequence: CASSSPLAGDLAGEQYF.

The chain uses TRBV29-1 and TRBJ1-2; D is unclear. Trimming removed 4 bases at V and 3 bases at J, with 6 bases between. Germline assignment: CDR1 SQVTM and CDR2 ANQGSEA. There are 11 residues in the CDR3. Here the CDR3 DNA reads TGCAGCGTTGTAGTCGACTATGGCTACACCTTC. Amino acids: CSVVVDYGYTF.

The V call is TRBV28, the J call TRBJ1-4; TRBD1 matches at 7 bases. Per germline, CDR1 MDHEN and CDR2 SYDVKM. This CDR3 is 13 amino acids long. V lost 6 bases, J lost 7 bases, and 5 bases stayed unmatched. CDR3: CASRDRVTEKLFF. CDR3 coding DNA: TGTGCCAGCAGAGACAGGGTTACTGAAAAACTGTTTTTT.

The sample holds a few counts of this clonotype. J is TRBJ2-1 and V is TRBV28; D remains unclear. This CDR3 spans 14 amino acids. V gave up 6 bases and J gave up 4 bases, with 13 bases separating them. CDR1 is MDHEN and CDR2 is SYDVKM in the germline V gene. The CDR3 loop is CASSAGPYYNEQFF. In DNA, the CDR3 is TGTGCCAGCAGCGCCGGGCCTTATTACAATGAGCAGTTCTTC.

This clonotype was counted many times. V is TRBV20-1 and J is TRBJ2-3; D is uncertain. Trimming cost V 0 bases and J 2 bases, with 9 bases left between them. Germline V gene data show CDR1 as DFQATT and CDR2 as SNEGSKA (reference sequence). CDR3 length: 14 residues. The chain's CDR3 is CSARDGSVTDTQYF. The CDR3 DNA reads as TGCAGTGCTAGAGATGGCTCGGTCACAGATACGCAGTATTTT.

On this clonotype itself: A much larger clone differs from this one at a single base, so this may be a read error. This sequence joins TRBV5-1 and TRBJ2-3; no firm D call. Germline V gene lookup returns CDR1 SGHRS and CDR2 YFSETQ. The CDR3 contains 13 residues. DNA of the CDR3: TGCGCCAGCAGCTTGGTTGTCACAGATGCGCAGTATTTT. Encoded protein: CASSLVVTDAQYF.

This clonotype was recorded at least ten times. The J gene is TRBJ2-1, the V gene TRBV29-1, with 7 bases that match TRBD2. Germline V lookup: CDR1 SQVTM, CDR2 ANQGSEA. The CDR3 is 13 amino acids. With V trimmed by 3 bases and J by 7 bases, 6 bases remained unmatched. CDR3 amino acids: CSVDREDKNEQFF. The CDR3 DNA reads TGCAGCGTTGATCGGGAGGACAAGAATGAGCAGTTCTTC.